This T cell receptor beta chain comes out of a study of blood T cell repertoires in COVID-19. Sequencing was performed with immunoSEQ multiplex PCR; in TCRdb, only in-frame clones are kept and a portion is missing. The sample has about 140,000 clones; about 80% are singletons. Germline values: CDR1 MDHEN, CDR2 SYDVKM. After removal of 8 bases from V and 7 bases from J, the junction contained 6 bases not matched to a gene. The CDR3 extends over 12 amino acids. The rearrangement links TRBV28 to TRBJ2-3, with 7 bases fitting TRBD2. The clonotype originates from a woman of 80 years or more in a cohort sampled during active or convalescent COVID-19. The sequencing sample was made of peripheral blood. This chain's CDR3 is CASRDYLNTQYF. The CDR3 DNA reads TGTGCCAGCCGGGACTACCTGAATACGCAGTATTTT.